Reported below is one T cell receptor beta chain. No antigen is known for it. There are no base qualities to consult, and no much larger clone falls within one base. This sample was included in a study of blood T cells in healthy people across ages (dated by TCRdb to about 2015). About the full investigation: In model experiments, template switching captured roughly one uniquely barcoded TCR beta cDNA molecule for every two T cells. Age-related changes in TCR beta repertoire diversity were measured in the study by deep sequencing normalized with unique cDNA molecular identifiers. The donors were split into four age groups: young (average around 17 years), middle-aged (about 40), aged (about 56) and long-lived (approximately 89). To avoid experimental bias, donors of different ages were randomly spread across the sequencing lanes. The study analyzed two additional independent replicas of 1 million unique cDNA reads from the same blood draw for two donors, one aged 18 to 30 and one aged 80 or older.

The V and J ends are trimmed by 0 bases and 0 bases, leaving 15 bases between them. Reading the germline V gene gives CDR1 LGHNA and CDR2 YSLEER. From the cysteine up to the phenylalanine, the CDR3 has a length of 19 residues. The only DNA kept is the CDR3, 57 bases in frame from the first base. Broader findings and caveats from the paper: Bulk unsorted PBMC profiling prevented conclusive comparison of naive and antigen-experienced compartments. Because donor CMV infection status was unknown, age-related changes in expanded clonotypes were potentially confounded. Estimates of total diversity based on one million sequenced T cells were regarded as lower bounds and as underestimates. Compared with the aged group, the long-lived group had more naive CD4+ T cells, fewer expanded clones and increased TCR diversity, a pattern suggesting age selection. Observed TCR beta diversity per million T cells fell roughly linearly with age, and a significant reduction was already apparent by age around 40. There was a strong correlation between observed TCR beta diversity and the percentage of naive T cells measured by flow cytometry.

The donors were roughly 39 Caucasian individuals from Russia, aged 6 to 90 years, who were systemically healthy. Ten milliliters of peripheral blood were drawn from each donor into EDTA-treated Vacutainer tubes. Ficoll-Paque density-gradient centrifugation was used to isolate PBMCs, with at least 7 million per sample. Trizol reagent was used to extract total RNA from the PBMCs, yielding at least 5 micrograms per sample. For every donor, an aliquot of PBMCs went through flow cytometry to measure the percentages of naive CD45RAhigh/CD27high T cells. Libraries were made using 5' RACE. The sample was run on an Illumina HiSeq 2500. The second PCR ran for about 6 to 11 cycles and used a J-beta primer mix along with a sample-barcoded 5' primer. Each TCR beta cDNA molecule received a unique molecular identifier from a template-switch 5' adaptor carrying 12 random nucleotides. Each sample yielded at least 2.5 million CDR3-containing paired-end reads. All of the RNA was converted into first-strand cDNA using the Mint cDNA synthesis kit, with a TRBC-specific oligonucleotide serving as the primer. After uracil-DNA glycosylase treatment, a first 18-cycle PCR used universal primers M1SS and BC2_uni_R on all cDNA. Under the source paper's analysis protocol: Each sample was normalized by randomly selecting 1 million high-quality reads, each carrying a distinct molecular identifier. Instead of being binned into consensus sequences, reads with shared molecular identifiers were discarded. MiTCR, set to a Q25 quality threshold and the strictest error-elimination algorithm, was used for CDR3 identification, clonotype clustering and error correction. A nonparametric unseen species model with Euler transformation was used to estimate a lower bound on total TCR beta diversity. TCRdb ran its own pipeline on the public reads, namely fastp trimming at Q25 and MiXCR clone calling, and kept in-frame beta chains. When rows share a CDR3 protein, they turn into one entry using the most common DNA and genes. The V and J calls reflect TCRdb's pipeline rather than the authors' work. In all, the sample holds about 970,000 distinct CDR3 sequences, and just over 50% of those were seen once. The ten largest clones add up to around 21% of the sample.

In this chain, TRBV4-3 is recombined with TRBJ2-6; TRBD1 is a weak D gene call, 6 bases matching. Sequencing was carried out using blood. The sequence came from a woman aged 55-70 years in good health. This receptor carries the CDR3 CASSQERPGAISGANVLTF. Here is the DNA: TGCGCCAGCAGCCAAGAACGACCAGGGGCCATCTCTGGGGCCAACGTCCTGACTTTC.